The T cell receptor (beta chain) described here comes from a study of cytomegalovirus exposure and HLA in healthy donors. With V trimmed by 4 bases and J by 4 bases, 5 bases remained unmatched. Germline-derived CDR1 and CDR2 are LNHNV and YYDKDF (reference sequence). The CDR3 is 14 residues long. Researchers ran the PCR with 60 Vbeta and 13 Jbeta primers. The data were produced by immunoSEQ multiplex PCR, yet TCRdb's version contains in-frame clones alone and is incomplete. This table has under 250,000 clones, around 80% appearing once. Study-level findings and limits: TCR beta V- and J-gene trimming, according to a later analysis, was linked to a missense DCLRE1C variant.

On this clone itself: Its antigen is not identified.

The chain uses TRBV15 and TRBJ2-7; TRBD2 matches 9 bases. The source is a woman between 25 and 40 years old in good health and CMV-seropositive. Sequenced sample: PBMCs. The CDR3 reads CATSTGGGGYEQYF. The CDR3 DNA sequence: TGTGCCACCAGCACTGGCGGGGGGGGGTACGAGCAGTACTTC.